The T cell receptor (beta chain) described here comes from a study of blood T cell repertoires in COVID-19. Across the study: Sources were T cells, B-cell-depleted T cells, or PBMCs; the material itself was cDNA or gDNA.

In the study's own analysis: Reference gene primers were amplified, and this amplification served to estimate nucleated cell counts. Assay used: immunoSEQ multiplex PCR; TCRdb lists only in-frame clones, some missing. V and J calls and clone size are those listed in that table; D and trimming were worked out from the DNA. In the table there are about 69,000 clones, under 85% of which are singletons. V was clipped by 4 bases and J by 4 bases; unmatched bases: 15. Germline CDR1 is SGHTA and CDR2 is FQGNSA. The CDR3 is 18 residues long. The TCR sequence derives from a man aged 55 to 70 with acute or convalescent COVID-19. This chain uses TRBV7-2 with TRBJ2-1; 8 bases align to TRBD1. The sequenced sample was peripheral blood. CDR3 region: CASSSAGQAQRPYNEQFF. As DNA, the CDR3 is TGTGCCAGCAGCTCCGCGGGACAGGCCCAGCGGCCATACAATGAGCAGTTCTTC.